This TCR beta chain came from a study of T-cell reconstitution after alpha-beta-depleted transplantation in children. The germline V and J ends were trimmed by 3 bases and 0 bases, with 5 bases remaining between them. The CDR3 runs 13 residues. This clonotype has ten or more counts. Unique molecular identifiers were used to barcode this TCRbeta library. MiXCR was run by TCRdb on the PCR reads, yielding one entry per CDR3 protein. The table lists roughly 590,000 distinct CDR3 sequences, over 15% of them singletons. The rearrangement uses TRBV12-3 or TRBV12-4 and TRBJ2-5; no firm D call. The sequencing here drew on PBMCs from the stem cell graft donor, taken from the stem cell graft. This sequence originates from a human donor who donated a stem cell graft to a child with acute myeloid leukemia. For the CDR3, the DNA is TGTGCCAGCAGTTTGCGGAACCAAGAGACCCAGTACTTC. Amino acids: CASSLRNQETQYF.